This T cell receptor (beta chain) was sequenced during a study of T cell changes during pregnancy in multiple sclerosis (dated by TCRdb to 2018 to 2020). With respect to the entire study: The study looked at changes in the T cell repertoire across pregnancy in women with multiple sclerosis.

The method behind the library was the immunoSEQ multiplex PCR assay. What TCRdb holds here is the immuneACCESS table cut down to in-frame rearrangements. Part of the clones is not present; checked against another copy, under half of the missing clones reflect an unresolved V gene, and the others are unexplained. The sample profile shows around 56,000 clones; less than 95% of them were found once. The ten largest clones represent 2% to 2.5% of the sample. The CDR1 and CDR2 encoded by the germline V gene are MNHNS and SASEGT. The V and J ends are trimmed by 0 bases and 11 bases, leaving 8 bases between them. From cysteine to phenylalanine, the CDR3 is 12 amino acids long. Here the CDR3 DNA is all that survives: 36 bases in frame from base 1. In its sample, this clone was seen once. Which antigen it targets is not known. No base quality values were provided; no much bigger clone lies one nucleotide off.

The chain uses TRBV6-1 and TRBJ1-5; tentative D gene TRBD1, with 6 bases matching. The sample in question was peripheral blood, obtained in the first trimester of pregnancy. The source of this sequence is a female donor in good health, enrolled as a control in a pregnancy study. For the CDR3, the sequence is CASSEADSTQHF. DNA sequence: TGTGCCAGCAGTGAAGCGGACAGCACCCAGCATTTT.